This TCR beta chain was profiled in a study of T cells in Graves' hyperthyroidism and ophthalmopathy. Study-level information: The initial diagnosis was the point when peripheral blood was collected, ahead of any treatment.

The CDR3 sequence is 14 residues long. The V gene's germline CDR1 is MDHEN and CDR2 SYDVKM. As to this clonotype: Its specificity is unknown. A much bigger clone sits one base away, suggesting this may be a read error.

TCR beta CDR3 sequences were amplified from RNA transcripts. Initially, a first-round RT-PCR of the TCR CDR3 employed the HTBI primer set. A single record per CDR3 protein comes from TCRdb applying MiXCR to the multiplex PCR reads. The table shows around 690,000 distinct CDR3 sequences, with roughly 20% occurring only once. Study observations and caveats: Through a model of 13 V-J features, ophthalmopathy was separated from stable hyperthyroidism.

Diagnostic assessment was based on clinical symptoms, serum thyroxine and TRAb, thyroid ultrasound and orbital computed tomography. Sample: blood. The clonotype comes from a man aged 25-45 years with Graves' ophthalmopathy. The gene calls are TRBV28 and TRBJ2-1; D is possibly TRBD2 (5 bases). In nucleotides, the CDR3 is TGTGCCAGCAACGGGAAAAGGCCCTACAATGAGCAGCTCTTC. Translating gives CASNGKRPYNEQLF.